This T cell receptor (beta chain) was recorded in a study of blood T cell repertoires in COVID-19. Study overall: Material from acute and convalescent COVID-19 was sourced from the United States, Italy and Spain. T cells, B-cell-depleted T cells, or PBMCs provided the cDNA or gDNA that served as material.

V was clipped by 5 bases and J by 3 bases, with 5 bases between them. The CDR3 contains 11 residues. CDR1 and CDR2 from the germline V gene are MDHEN and SYDVKM. Authors' data handling: Reference gene primer amplification in the assay estimated nucleated cell counts. Sequenced by immunoSEQ multiplex PCR; TCRdb stores in-frame clones only, minus some. The V and J calls and clone size are taken from that table; D and trimming were inferred from the DNA. Here the sample spans about 94,000 clones, 80% being singletons. This clonotype originated in a human donor in a cohort sampled during active COVID-19. V and J are TRBV28 and TRBJ2-7; D gene uncertain. Sequenced sample: peripheral blood. CDR3 in DNA: TGTGCCAGCAGTAAGCTCTACGAGCAGTACTTC. As protein: CASSKLYEQYF.